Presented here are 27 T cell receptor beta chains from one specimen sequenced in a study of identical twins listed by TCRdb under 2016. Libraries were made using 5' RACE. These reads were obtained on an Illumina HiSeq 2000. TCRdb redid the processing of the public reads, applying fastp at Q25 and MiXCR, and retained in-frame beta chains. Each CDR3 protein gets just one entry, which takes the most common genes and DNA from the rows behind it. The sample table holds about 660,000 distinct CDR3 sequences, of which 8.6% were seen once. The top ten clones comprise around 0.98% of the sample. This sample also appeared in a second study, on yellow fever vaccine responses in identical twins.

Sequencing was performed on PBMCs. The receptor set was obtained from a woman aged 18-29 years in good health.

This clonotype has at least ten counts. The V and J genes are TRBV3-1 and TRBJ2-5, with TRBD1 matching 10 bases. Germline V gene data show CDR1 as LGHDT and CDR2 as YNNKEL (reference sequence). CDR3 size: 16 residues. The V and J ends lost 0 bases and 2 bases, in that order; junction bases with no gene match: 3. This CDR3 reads CASSQEGQGVQETQYF. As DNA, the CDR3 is TGTGCCAGCAGCCAAGAAGGACAGGGGGTACAAGAGACCCAGTACTTC.

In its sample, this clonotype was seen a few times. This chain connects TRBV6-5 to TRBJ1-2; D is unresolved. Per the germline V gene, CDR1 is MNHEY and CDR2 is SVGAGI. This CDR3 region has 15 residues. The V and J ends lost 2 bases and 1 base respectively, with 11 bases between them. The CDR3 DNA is TGTGCCAGCAGTTACACAGCCGGGAGTAACTATGGCTACACCTTC. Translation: CASSYTAGSNYGYTF.

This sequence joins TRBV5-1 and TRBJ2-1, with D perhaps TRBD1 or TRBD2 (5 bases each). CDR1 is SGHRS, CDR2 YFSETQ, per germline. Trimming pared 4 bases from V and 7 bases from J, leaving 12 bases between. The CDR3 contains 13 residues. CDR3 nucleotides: TGCGCCAGCAGCGTGATCAGGGAGAATGAGCAGTTCTTC. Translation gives CASSVIRENEQFF.

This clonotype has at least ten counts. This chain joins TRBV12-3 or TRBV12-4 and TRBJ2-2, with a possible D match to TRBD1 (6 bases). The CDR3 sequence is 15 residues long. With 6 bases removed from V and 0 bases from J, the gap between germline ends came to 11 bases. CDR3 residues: CASRKQGTNTGELFF. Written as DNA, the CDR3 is TGTGCCAGCAGGAAACAGGGTACGAACACCGGGGAGCTGTTTTTT.

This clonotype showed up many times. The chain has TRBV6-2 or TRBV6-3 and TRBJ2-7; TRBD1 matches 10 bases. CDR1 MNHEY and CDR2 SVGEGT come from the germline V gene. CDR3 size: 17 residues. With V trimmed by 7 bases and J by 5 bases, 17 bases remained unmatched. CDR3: CASTPDRGHSSGDEQYF. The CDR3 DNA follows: TGTGCCAGCACTCCTGACAGGGGGCATTCTTCGGGGGACGAGCAGTACTTC.

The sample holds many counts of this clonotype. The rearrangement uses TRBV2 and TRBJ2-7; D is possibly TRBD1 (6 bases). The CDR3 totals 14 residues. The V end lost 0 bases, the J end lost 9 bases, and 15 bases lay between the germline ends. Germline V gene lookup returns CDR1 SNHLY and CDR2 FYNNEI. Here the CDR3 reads CASSEAGQGRGQYF. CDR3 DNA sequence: TGTGCCAGCAGTGAAGCGGGACAAGGCCGCGGGCAGTACTTC.

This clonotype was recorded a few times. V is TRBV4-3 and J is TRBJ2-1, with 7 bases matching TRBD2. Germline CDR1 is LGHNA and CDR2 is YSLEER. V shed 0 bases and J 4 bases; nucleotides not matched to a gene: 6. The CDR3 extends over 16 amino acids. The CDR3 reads CASSQDWLAEYNEQFF. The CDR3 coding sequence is TGCGCCAGCAGCCAAGATTGGCTAGCGGAATACAATGAGCAGTTCTTC.

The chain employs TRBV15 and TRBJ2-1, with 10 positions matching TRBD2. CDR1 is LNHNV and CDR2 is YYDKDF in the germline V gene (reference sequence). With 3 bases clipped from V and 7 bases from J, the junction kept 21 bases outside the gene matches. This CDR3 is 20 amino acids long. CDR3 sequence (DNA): TGTGCCACCAGCAGCCTAAAACCAGCGGGAGGGCTGTGGTCCAAAAATGAGCAGTTCTTC. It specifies CATSSLKPAGGLWSKNEQFF.

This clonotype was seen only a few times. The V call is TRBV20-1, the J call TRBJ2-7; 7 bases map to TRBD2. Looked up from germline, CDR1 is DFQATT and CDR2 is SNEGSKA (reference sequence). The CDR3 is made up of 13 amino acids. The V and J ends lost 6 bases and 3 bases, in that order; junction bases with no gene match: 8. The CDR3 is CSAGAGVDYEQYF. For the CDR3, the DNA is TGCAGTGCAGGGGCGGGAGTTGACTACGAGCAGTACTTC.

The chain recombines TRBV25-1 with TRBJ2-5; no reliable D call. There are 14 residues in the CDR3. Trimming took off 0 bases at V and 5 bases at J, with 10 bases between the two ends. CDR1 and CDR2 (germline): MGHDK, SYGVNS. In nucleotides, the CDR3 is TGTGCCAGCAGTGAATACGCCGGGTGGGAGACCCAGTACTTC. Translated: CASSEYAGWETQYF.

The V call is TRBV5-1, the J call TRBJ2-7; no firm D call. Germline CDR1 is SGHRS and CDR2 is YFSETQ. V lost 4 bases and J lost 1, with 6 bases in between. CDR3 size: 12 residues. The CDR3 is CASSAPSYEQYF. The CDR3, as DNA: TGCGCCAGCAGCGCGCCATCCTACGAGCAGTACTTC.

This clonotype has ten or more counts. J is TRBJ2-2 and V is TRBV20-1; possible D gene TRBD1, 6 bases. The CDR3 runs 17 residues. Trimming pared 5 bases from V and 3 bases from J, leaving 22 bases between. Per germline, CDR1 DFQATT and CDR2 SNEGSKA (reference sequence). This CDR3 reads CSAPQRGNPSDTGELFF. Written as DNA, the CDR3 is TGCAGTGCTCCACAGAGGGGGAATCCGAGCGACACCGGGGAGCTGTTTTTT.

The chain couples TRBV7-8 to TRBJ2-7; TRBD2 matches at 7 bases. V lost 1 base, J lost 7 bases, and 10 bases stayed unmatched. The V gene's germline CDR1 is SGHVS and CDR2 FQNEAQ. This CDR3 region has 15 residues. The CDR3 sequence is CASSLGGGGMREQYF. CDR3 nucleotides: TGTGCCAGCAGCTTAGGGGGGGGAGGGATGAGGGAGCAGTACTTC.

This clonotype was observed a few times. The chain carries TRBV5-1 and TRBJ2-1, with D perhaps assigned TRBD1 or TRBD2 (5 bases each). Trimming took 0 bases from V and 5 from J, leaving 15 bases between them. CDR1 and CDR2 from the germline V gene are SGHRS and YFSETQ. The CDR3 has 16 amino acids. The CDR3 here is CASSLASPRANNEQFF. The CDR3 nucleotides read TGCGCCAGCAGCTTGGCTAGCCCCAGGGCTAACAATGAGCAGTTCTTC.

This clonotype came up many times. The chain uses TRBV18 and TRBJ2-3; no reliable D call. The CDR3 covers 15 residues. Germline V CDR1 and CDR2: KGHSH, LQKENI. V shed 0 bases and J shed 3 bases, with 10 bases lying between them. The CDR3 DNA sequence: TGTGCCAGCTCACCACCAGGTTCGAAAACAGATACGCAGTATTTT. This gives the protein CASSPPGSKTDTQYF.

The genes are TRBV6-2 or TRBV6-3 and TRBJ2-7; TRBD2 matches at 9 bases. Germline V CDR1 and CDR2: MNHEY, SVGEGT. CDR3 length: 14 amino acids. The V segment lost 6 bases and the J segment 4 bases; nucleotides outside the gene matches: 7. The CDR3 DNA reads TGTGCCAGCAGCATAGCGGGAGCGACTTACGAGCAGTACTTC. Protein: CASSIAGATYEQYF.

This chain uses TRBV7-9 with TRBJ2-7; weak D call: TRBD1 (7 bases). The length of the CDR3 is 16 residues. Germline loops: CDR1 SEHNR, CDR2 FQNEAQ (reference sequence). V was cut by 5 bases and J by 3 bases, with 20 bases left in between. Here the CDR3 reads CASSGGSTGVSYEQYF. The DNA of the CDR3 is TGTGCCAGCAGCGGAGGGTCTACAGGGGTAAGCTACGAGCAGTACTTC.

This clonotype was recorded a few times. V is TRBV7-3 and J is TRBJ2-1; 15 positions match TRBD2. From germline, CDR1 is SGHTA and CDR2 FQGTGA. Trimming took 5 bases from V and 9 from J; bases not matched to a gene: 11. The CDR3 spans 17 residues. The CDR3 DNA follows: TGTGCCAGCAGCCAGAACCCACCGGGACTAGCGGGGGGTGAGCAGTTCTTC. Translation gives CASSQNPPGLAGGEQFF.

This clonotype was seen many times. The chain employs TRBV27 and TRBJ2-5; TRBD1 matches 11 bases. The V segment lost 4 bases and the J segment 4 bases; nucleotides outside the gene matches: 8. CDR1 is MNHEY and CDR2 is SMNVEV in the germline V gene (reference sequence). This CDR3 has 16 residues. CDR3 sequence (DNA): TGTGCCAGCAGTTGGGGACAGGGGGTGTCCAGAGAGACCCAGTACTTC. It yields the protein CASSWGQGVSRETQYF.

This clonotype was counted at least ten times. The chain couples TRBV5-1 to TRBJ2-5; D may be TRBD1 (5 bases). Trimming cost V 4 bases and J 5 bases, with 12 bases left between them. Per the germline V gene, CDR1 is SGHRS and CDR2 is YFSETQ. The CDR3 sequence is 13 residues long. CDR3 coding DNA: TGCGCCAGCAGCACACGGACAAAGGAGACCCAGTACTTC. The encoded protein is CASSTRTKETQYF. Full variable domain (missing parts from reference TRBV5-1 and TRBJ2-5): KAGVTQTPRYLIKTRGQQVTLSCSPISGHRSVSWYQQTPGQGLQFLFEYFSETQRNKGNFPGRFSGRQFSNSRSEMNVSTLELGDSALYLCASSTRTKETQYFGPGTRLLVL.

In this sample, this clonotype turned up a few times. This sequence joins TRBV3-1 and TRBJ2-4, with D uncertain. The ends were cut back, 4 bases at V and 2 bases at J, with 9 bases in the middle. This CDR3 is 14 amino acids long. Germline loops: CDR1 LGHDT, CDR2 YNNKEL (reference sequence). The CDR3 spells CASSLAATKNIQYF. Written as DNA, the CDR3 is TGTGCCAGCAGCCTTGCAGCGACCAAAAACATTCAGTACTTC. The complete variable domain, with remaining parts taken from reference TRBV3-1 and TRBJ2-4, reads DTAVSQTPKYLVTQMGNDKSIKCEQNLGHDTMYWYKQDSKKFLKIMFSYNNKELIINETVPNRFSPKSPDKAHLNLHINSLELGDSAVYFCASSLAATKNIQYFGAGTRLSVL.

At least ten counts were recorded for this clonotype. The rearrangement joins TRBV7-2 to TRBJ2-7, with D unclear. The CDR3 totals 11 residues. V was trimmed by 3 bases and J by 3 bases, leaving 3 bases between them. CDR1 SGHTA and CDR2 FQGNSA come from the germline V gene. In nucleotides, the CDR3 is TGTGCCAGCAGCTTTATCTACGAGCAGTACTTC. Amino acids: CASSFIYEQYF.

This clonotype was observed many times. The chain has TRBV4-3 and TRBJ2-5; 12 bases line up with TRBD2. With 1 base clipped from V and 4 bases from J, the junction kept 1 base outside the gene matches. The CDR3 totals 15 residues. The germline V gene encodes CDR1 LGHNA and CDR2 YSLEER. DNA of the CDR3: TGCGCCAGCAGCCAAGGACTAGCGGGAGCAGAGACCCAGTACTTC. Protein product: CASSQGLAGAETQYF.

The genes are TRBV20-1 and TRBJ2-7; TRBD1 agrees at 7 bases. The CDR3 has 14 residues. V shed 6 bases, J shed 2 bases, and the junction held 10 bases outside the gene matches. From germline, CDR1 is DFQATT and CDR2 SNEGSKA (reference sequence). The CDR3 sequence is CSAITGTVAYEQYF. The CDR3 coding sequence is TGCAGTGCGATAACCGGGACAGTAGCCTACGAGCAGTACTTC.

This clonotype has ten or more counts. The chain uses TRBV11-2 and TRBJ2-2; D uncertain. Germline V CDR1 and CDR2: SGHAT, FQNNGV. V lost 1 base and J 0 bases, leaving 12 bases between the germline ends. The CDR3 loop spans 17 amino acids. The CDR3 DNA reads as TGTGCCAGCAGCTTAGTATTTAACCGGCCGAACACCGGGGAGCTGTTTTTT. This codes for CASSLVFNRPNTGELFF.

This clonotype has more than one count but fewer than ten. The chain's CDR3 is CASSSGGGQMGYEQYF. The DNA of the CDR3 is TGTGCCAGCAGCTCAGGCGGCGGACAGATGGGCTACGAGCAGTACTTC. This chain links TRBV21-1 with TRBJ2-7; TRBD1, as called in the table, went unchecked against the DNA. TRBV21-1 is termed a pseudogene. This CDR3 has 16 amino acids.

The CDR3 DNA sequence: TGTGCCAGTAGAAGCCTCTCCTATAATTCACCCCTCCACTTT. Amino acid sequence: CASRSLSYNSPLHF. The chain uses TRBV28 and TRBJ1-6, with D uncertain. Per the germline V gene, CDR1 is MDHEN and CDR2 is SYDVKM. The CDR3 sequence is 14 residues long. Trimming cost V 9 bases and J 0 bases, with 9 bases left between them.